This T cell receptor (beta chain) was recovered during a study of T cell clonality in common variable immunodeficiency. Study-level results: CVID subjects had higher TCRbeta clonality than healthy controls, most marked in about a third. Fewer TCRbeta clones were shared among CVID subjects than controls.

Patients and controls were mostly of Caucasian heritage. Ten or more counts support this clone. Its antigen is currently unknown. Some clones are missing from TCRdb's copy, which holds only in-frame ones; the method was immunoSEQ multiplex PCR. The table records fewer than 50,000 clones without singletons, the ten largest covering around 1.4%. Sample: peripheral blood mononuclear cells. The sequence was obtained from a person between 18 and 70 years old in good health.

CDR3 region: CASSRGLSSGNTIYF. The covered CDR3 bases are TGCGCCAGCAGCCGTGGACTGTCCTCTGGAAACACC. The rearrangement joins TRBV5-1 to TRBJ1-3; D unresolved. The CDR3 is cut off 3 residues early in the read; its end comes from the germline J gene. V gave up 4 bases and J gave up 0 bases, with 11 bases separating them. CDR1 is SGHRS, CDR2 YFSETQ, per germline. The CDR3 spans 15 residues.